This T cell receptor (beta chain) was retrieved from a study of T cells in tumors after PD-1 blockade. TCRdb's table, derived via immunoSEQ multiplex PCR, lists solely in-frame clones and lacks some. There are some 20,000 clones in the sample; over 75% occur only once, and roughly 27% lies in the top ten. This sequence originates from a human donor with basal cell carcinoma. The sample here was PBMCs, taken before anti-PD-1 treatment.

The CDR3 is CASSLDGTSEKLFF. The CDR3 DNA is TGTGCCAGCAGCTTGGATGGGACGAGTGAAAAACTGTTTTTT. This sequence joins TRBV5-6 and TRBJ1-4, with D tentatively TRBD1 (5 bases). V was shortened by 0 bases and J by 7 bases, with 10 bases between the two germline ends. Germline CDR1 and CDR2: SGHDT and YYEEEE. The CDR3 is 14 amino acids.